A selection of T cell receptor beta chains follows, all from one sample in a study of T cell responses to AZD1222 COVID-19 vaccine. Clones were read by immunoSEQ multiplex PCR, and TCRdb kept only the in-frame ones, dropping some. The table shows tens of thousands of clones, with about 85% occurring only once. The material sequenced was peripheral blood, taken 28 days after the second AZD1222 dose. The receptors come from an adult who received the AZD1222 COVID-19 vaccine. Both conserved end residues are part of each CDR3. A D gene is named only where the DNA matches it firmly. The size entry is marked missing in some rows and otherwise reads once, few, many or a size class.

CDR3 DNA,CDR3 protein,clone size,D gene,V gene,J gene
TGTGCCAGCAGACTCTTAGGGGACAGTTCCACAGATACGCAGTATTTT,CASRLLGDSSTDTQYF,few,TRBD1,TRBV7-9,TRBJ2-3
TGTGCTAGTGACTCCGAGAACGACGAGACCCAGTACTTC,CASDSENDETQYF,-,-,TRBV12-5,TRBJ2-5
TGTGCCAGCAGCTTCCAGGGGGGGGGCCAAGAGACCCAGTACTTC,CASSFQGGGQETQYF,-,-,TRBV7-8,TRBJ2-5
TGTGCCAGCAGCTTAGGGGCAGGGGTAGAGCAGCCCCAGCATTTT,CASSLGAGVEQPQHF,-,-,TRBV11-2,TRBJ1-5
TGTGCCTGGAGTGGCGAGGCCACCGGAGAAAAACTGTTTTTT,CAWSGEATGEKLFF,-,-,TRBV30,TRBJ1-4
TGTGCCAGCAAAAGGTTTTTTGGGAATTCACCCCTCCACTTT,CASKRFFGNSPLHF,-,-,TRBV11-2,TRBJ1-6
TGCGCCAGCAGCCAAGTAGGGAGGGACTATTTGTATTTT,CASSQVGRDYLYF,-,TRBD2,TRBV4-1,TRBJ2-3
TGTGCCAGCAGCCAAGAGGAAGGGCAGCCCCAGCATTTT,CASSQEEGQPQHF,-,-,TRBV14,TRBJ1-5
TGTGCCAGTAGTCCTCGGGACAGGGTTCAGGAAAAACTGTTTTTT,CASSPRDRVQEKLFF,-,TRBD1,TRBV19,TRBJ1-4
TGTGCCAGCCAGACAGGGGGCCTCTATGGCTACACCTTC,CASQTGGLYGYTF,-,TRBD1,TRBV6-5,TRBJ1-2
TGTGCCAGCAGGGACGGAACAGGGATCAACGAGCAGTACTTC,CASRDGTGINEQYF,-,-,TRBV6-5,TRBJ2-7
TGTGCCAGCAGCTTAGGAATACAGGGACATGAAAAACTGTTTTTT,CASSLGIQGHEKLFF,-,-,TRBV11-2,TRBJ1-4
TGTGCCAGCAGTAACTGGACAGGGGGTAATTACGAGCAGTACTTC,CASSNWTGGNYEQYF,-,TRBD1,TRBV7-9,TRBJ2-7
TGTGCCAGCAGTCCCGGGACTAGTAGGTTCGGGGAGCTGTTTTTT,CASSPGTSRFGELFF,-,TRBD2,TRBV28,TRBJ2-2
TGTGCCAGCAGTAGGCCAGGGATCAGCATAAAGCAGTTCTTC,CASSRPGISIKQFF,-,-,TRBV2,TRBJ2-1
TGTGCCAGTACCTTCCGGGACAGGGGGCCGAACACTGAAGCTTTCTTT,CASTFRDRGPNTEAFF,-,TRBD1,TRBV19,TRBJ1-1
TGTGCCACCAGCAGAGTTCGGGGAGCGGGGGACAATGAGCAGTTCTTC,CATSRVRGAGDNEQFF,-,TRBD2,TRBV15,TRBJ2-1
TGTGCCAGCAGCTTACCGGGACAGGGGTCCCACGAGCAGTACTTC,CASSLPGQGSHEQYF,-,TRBD1,TRBV5-4,TRBJ2-7
TGTGCCACCAGCAGAGATAAAGGGACCGGGGAGCTGTTTTTT,CATSRDKGTGELFF,-,-,TRBV15,TRBJ2-2
TGTGCCAGCAGCCCCCGGGTTGGGGTCTCTGGAAACACCATATATTTT,CASSPRVGVSGNTIYF,-,-,TRBV7-2,TRBJ1-3